The rows below give T cell receptor beta chains drawn from one sample of a study of blood T cell repertoires in COVID-19. Generated by immunoSEQ multiplex PCR, the TCRdb table keeps only in-frame clones and is missing some. The table shows 140,000 to 150,000 clones, with 84% occurring only once. Sequenced: peripheral blood. These TCRs come from a man between 60 and 75 years old with active or convalescent COVID-19. Both conserved end residues are part of each CDR3. Each record gives: CDR3 protein, CDR3 DNA, V gene, D gene, J gene. The D gene is left open where the match is weak.

CASSLERTEAFF TGTGCCAGCAGTTTAGAGAGGACTGAAGCTTTCTTT TRBV12-3/TRBV12-4 . TRBJ1-1
CASTVGRGQWQPQHF TGTGCCAGCACGGTCGGCAGGGGACAATGGCAGCCCCAGCATTTT TRBV2 . TRBJ1-5
CASSSGQSLYNEQFF TGTGCCAGCAGCTCGGGACAGTCCCTATACAATGAGCAGTTCTTC TRBV7-2 TRBD1 TRBJ2-1
CASSDAVTGHSEAFF TGTGCCAGCAGCGACGCGGTGACAGGCCACAGTGAAGCTTTCTTT TRBV11-2 . TRBJ1-1
CATSDGGRAETQYF TGTGCCACCAGTGATGGTGGCAGGGCAGAGACCCAGTACTTC TRBV24-1 . TRBJ2-5
CAWSGGGGNGNQPQHF TGTGCCTGGTCCGGGGGGGGCGGTAACGGCAATCAGCCCCAGCATTTT TRBV30 . TRBJ1-5
CASTSTASGGAETQYF TGCGCCAGCACCTCTACCGCCAGCGGGGGGGCGGAGACCCAGTACTTC TRBV5-1 TRBD2 TRBJ2-5
CASSVDAGGTYNEQFF TGTGCCAGCAGCGTAGACGCGGGGGGGACCTACAATGAGCAGTTCTTC TRBV9 TRBD2 TRBJ2-1
CASSLAGTGGNTIYF TGTGCCAGCAGCTTAGCGGGGACAGGTGGAAACACCATATATTTT TRBV7-6 TRBD1 TRBJ1-3
CASSLGQGGGYTF TGTGCCAGCAGCTTAGGGCAGGGAGGTGGCTACACCTTC TRBV7-2 . TRBJ1-2
CASRHLAGGGEKLFF TGTGCCAGTAGACATCTGGCAGGGGGTGGTGAAAAACTGTTTTTT TRBV19 TRBD1 TRBJ1-4
CASSVGPGGVTDTQYF TGTGCCAGCAGCGTAGGTCCGGGAGGCGTCACAGATACGCAGTATTTT TRBV9 TRBD2 TRBJ2-3
CASSPRTSADEQFF TGTGCCAGCAGCCCCCGGACTAGTGCGGATGAGCAGTTCTTC TRBV7-2 TRBD2 TRBJ2-1
CASSEGIGRTNEKLFF TGTGCCAGCAGTGAAGGAATCGGCAGGACTAATGAAAAACTGTTTTTT TRBV25-1 . TRBJ1-4
CASSPAGLRDYGYTF TGTGCCAGCAGCCCCGCGGGGTTACGTGACTATGGCTACACCTTC TRBV7-8 . TRBJ1-2
CASSPPGGQAYNEQFF TGTGCCAGCTCACCACCGGGAGGGCAAGCCTACAATGAGCAGTTCTTC TRBV18 TRBD2 TRBJ2-1
CASRDPGPRGYTF TGTGCCAGCAGGGATCCGGGTCCCCGTGGCTACACCTTC TRBV6-5 . TRBJ1-2
CASIIRGMGQPQHF TGTGCCAGCATTATCCGGGGGATGGGTCAGCCCCAGCATTTT TRBV6-5 . TRBJ1-5
CASSLNLHEQYF TGTGCCAGCAGCTTAAACCTACACGAGCAGTACTTC TRBV7-9 . TRBJ2-7
CARQQGIYTEAFF TGTGCCAGGCAACAGGGGATATACACTGAAGCTTTCTTT TRBV6-5 TRBD1 TRBJ1-1
CASSLGQGINQPQHF TGTGCCAGCAGCTTGGGACAGGGGATAAATCAGCCCCAGCATTTT TRBV5-6 TRBD1 TRBJ1-5
CASSTPEGSGRLGETQYF TGTGCCAGCAGCACCCCCGAGGGTAGCGGGAGATTGGGAGAGACCCAGTACTTC TRBV9 TRBD2 TRBJ2-5
CASSDPGSNQPQHF TGTGCCAGCAGTGACCCAGGTAGCAATCAGCCCCAGCATTTT TRBV25-1 . TRBJ1-5
CASSPRGGLAGGPRFNEQFF TGTGCCAGCAGTCCGAGAGGGGGGCTAGCGGGAGGGCCTCGTTTCAATGAGCAGTTCTTC TRBV28 TRBD2 TRBJ2-1
CASSLGGDRPNYGYTF TGTGCCAGCAGCTTAGGGGGGGACAGACCTAACTATGGCTACACCTTC TRBV11-3 TRBD1 TRBJ1-2
CASSLEEGSGNTIYF TGCGCCAGCAGCTTGGAAGAGGGTTCCGGAAACACCATATATTTT TRBV5-1 . TRBJ1-3